The rows below give T cell receptor beta chains drawn from one sample of a study of CD8 T cells in ankylosing spondylitis. TCRdb independently ran MiXCR on the 5' RACE reads; one entry per CDR3 protein. The sample contains about 69,000 distinct CDR3 sequences, 5.3% of which appear only once. The sample comprised blood, either unsorted or a sorted T cell fraction (not recorded which). The receptors were gathered from a male donor with ankylosing spondylitis or in good health (not recorded which). Both conserved end residues are part of each CDR3. A D gene is named only where the DNA matches it firmly. Only some rows state a clone size, as once, few, many or a class for expanded clones.

V gene	J gene	clone size	D gene	CDR3 DNA	CDR3 protein
TRBV27	TRBJ2-7	many	-	TGTGCCAGCAGTTACAGACAGGACTCCTACGAGCAGTACTTC	CASSYRQDSYEQYF
TRBV20-1	TRBJ1-5	many	-	TGCAGTGCCGCACGGGACAGCAATCAGCCCCAGCATTTT	CSAARDSNQPQHF
TRBV10-1	TRBJ2-3	-	-	TGCGCCAGCAGTGTTGGAGATACGCAGTATTTT	CASSVGDTQYF
TRBV5-1	TRBJ1-6	many	TRBD1	TGCGCCAGCAGCTTGGCAGGGGGCGAATCACCCCTCCACTTT	CASSLAGGESPLHF
TRBV5-4	TRBJ2-6	-	-	TGTGCCAGCAGCTTAGTCACAAGTTCTGGGGCCAACGTCCTGACTTTC	CASSLVTSSGANVLTF
TRBV14	TRBJ2-7	many	TRBD1	TGTGCCAGCAGCAGGTCCTTTACGGGACAGGGATACGAGCAGTACTTC	CASSRSFTGQGYEQYF
TRBV12-3/TRBV12-4	TRBJ2-2	many	-	TGTGCCAGCAGTTTAGGCCTTTCGAACACCGGGGAGCTGTTTTTT	CASSLGLSNTGELFF
TRBV24-1	TRBJ1-5	many	TRBD1	TGTGCCACCAGTGATTCAGTCAGGGGGAGCAATCAGCCCCAGCATTTT	CATSDSVRGSNQPQHF
TRBV5-1	TRBJ1-2	many	-	TGCGCCAGCAAGCAGGGCCACCCCTTGGATGGCTACACCTTC	CASKQGHPLDGYTF
TRBV4-2	TRBJ1-1	many	TRBD1	TGTGCCAGCAGCCAGCCCGACAGGGGAAACACTGAAGCTTTCTTT	CASSQPDRGNTEAFF
TRBV15	TRBJ2-7	medium-sized	-	TGTGCCACCAGCACGGACCAGCAGGAGCAGTACTTC	CATSTDQQEQYF
TRBV6-5	TRBJ1-2	many	-	TGTGCCAGCAGTTACTCGTTTGCTCCGGACAGAAATCATGGCTACACCTTC	CASSYSFAPDRNHGYTF
TRBV20-1	TRBJ1-1	many	-	TGCAGTGCTAGAGTAGGGGTTTGGACTGAAGCTTTCTTT	CSARVGVWTEAFF
TRBV20-1	TRBJ2-3	many	-	TGCAGTGCTGCTGGACTTGTATACACAGATACGCAGTATTTT	CSAAGLVYTDTQYF
TRBV3-1	TRBJ2-2	many	-	TGTGCCAGCAGCCTGCTCTTGGGGGAATCCGGGGAGCTGTTTTTT	CASSLLLGESGELFF
TRBV11-2	TRBJ2-1	many	-	TGTGCCAGCAGAGACCCCGACAGTTACAATGAGCAGTTCTTC	CASRDPDSYNEQFF
TRBV5-1	TRBJ2-3	many	TRBD2	TGCGCCAGCAGCACCGGGACTAGCCGGAATACGCAGTATTTT	CASSTGTSRNTQYF
TRBV7-2	TRBJ2-7	many	TRBD1	TGTGCCATCGACCAGGGGGTTGAGCAGTACTTC	CAIDQGVEQYF
TRBV5-1	TRBJ2-3	many	TRBD2	TGCGCCAGCAGCTTTTTCGACCCCTATAGCGGGGCCCGCACAGATACGCAGTATTTT	CASSFFDPYSGARTDTQYF
TRBV20-1	TRBJ1-4	many	-	TGCAGTGCTCGAGAGAGGGGAGAAAAACTGTTTTTT	CSARERGEKLFF
TRBV12-3/TRBV12-4	TRBJ2-3	many	-	TGTGCCAGCAGTTTAGATAGTACTGGCACAGATACGCAGTATTTT	CASSLDSTGTDTQYF
TRBV29-1	TRBJ2-1	many	-	TGCAGCGTTGAAGATCTGTCGGATGAGCAGTTCTTC	CSVEDLSDEQFF
TRBV12-3/TRBV12-4	TRBJ2-7	many	-	TGTGCCAGCAGGATCACTGGGGCCTACGAGCAGTACTTC	CASRITGAYEQYF
TRBV2	TRBJ2-1	many	TRBD2	TGTGCCAGCAGGGTACTCGAGGCGGGGGGGGACAATGAGCAGTTCTTC	CASRVLEAGGDNEQFF
TRBV28	TRBJ1-1	many	-	TGTGCCAGCACCGCTTTGAGGGTGTCTGAAGCTTTCTTT	CASTALRVSEAFF
TRBV7-2	TRBJ2-1	-	TRBD2	TGTGCCAGCAGCTACTCTAGCGGGGGGCCAAGTGAGCAGTTCTTC	CASSYSSGGPSEQFF
TRBV19	TRBJ2-1	many	-	TGTGCCAGTAGTATAGACAGGTCCAATGAGCAGTTCTTC	CASSIDRSNEQFF
TRBV7-2	TRBJ2-2	many	-	TGTGCCAGCAACCCCCTAGGTGGGGGGGCAGGCACCGGGGAGCTGTTTTTT	CASNPLGGGAGTGELFF
TRBV28	TRBJ1-5	many	-	TGTGCCAGCAGTTCCCCCGGGAGAGGGGATCAGCCCCAGCATTTT	CASSSPGRGDQPQHF
TRBV15	TRBJ2-7	many	-	TGTGCCACCAGCATCCGAAGAGGGGGTACCTACGAGCAGTACTTC	CATSIRRGGTYEQYF
TRBV4-3	TRBJ2-2	many	-	TGCGCCAGCAGCCAAGATATCACGAACACCGGGGAGCTGTTTTTT	CASSQDITNTGELFF
TRBV28	TRBJ2-3	many	TRBD2	TGTGCCAGCAGCCCTAGCGGGGCTGGGGGTACGCAGTATTTT	CASSPSGAGGTQYF
TRBV29-1	TRBJ2-1	medium-sized	TRBD2	TGCAGCGTTGAAGATCCCCTAGCGGGGGGTCGGTACAATGAGCAGTTCTTC	CSVEDPLAGGRYNEQFF
TRBV14	TRBJ1-1	many	-	TGTGCCAGCAGCCCCCCCAGGAACACTGAAGCTTTCTTT	CASSPPRNTEAFF
TRBV12-3/TRBV12-4	TRBJ1-2	many	-	TGTGCCAGCAGTTTATTTGAGGGTATCGGCTACACCTTC	CASSLFEGIGYTF
TRBV5-1	TRBJ2-3	many	-	TGCGCCAGCAGCAGGCTCCAGGGTAGAGATACGCAGTATTTT	CASSRLQGRDTQYF
TRBV6-1	TRBJ1-1	many	-	TGTGCCAGCGTAAGTCCTACGGGAAACACTGAAGCTTTCTTT	CASVSPTGNTEAFF
TRBV12-3/TRBV12-4	TRBJ2-5	many	-	TGTGCCAGCAGTCCGGCGCAGACCCAGTACTTC	CASSPAQTQYF
TRBV5-1	TRBJ1-2	many	-	TGCGCCAGCAGCTTGTCCCGGGCAACTAACTATGGCTACACCTTC	CASSLSRATNYGYTF
TRBV20-1	TRBJ1-1	many	-	TGCAGTGCTAGATGGTCGGCAACTGAAGCTTTCTTT	CSARWSATEAFF
TRBV7-8	TRBJ2-1	many	-	TGTGCCACCACGGTGGGGGGAAGCTCCTACAATGAGCAGTTCTTC	CATTVGGSSYNEQFF
TRBV10-3	TRBJ2-1	many	-	TGTGCCATCAGTGTCAATCGGAATGAGCAGTTCTTC	CAISVNRNEQFF
TRBV5-1	TRBJ2-2	many	-	TGCGCCAGCAGCTTGGAGGTCAGCGGGGAGCTGTTTTTT	CASSLEVSGELFF